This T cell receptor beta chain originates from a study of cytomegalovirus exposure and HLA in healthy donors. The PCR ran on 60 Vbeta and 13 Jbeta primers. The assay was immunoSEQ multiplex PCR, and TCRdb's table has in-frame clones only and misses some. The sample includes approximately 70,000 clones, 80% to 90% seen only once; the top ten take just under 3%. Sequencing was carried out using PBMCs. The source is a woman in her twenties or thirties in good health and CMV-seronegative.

This chain's CDR3 is CASSQTGSYNEQFF. The CDR3, as DNA: TGTGCCAGTAGTCAAACCGGGTCCTACAATGAGCAGTTCTTC. The rearrangement uses TRBV19 and TRBJ2-1; D ambiguous. Trimming took off 5 bases at V and 1 base at J, with 9 bases between the two ends. This CDR3 contains 14 residues. CDR1 and CDR2 (germline): LNHDA, SQIVND (reference sequence).